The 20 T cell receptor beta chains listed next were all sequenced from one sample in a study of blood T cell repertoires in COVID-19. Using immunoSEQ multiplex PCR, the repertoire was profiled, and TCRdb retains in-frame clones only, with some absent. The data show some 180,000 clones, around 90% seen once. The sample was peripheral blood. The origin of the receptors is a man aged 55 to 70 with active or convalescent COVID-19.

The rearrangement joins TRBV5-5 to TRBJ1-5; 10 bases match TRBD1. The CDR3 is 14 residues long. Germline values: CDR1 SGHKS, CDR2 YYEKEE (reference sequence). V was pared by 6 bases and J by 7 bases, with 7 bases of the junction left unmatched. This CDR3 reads CASTWGQGSQPQHF. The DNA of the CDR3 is TGTGCCAGCACCTGGGGACAGGGGAGCCAGCCCCAGCATTTT.

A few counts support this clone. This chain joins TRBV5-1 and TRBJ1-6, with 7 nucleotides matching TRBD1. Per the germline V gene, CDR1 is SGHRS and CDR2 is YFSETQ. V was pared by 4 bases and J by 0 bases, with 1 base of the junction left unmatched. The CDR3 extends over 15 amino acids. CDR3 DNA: TGCGCCAGCAGCAGGGACAGCTCCTATAATTCACCCCTCCACTTT. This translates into CASSRDSSYNSPLHF.

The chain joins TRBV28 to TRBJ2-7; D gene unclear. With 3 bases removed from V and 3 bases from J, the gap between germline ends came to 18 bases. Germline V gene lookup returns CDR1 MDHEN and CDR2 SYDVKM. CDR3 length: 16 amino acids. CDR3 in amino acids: CASSFPPWARGYEQYF. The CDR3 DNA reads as TGTGCCAGCAGTTTCCCTCCTTGGGCGCGTGGCTACGAGCAGTACTTC.

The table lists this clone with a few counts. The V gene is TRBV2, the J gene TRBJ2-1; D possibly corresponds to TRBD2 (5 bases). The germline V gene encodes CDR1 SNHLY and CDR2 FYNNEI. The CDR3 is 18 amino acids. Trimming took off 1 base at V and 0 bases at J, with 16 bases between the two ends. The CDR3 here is CASSEVSGSTSSYNEQFF. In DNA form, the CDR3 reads TGTGCCAGCAGTGAAGTGTCGGGAAGCACGAGCTCCTACAATGAGCAGTTCTTC. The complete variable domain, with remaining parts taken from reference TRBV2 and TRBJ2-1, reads EPEVTQTPSHQVTQMGQEVILRCVPISNHLYFYWYRQILGQKVEFLVSFYNNEISEKSEIFDDQFSVERPDGSNFTLKIRSTKLEDSAMYFCASSEVSGSTSSYNEQFFGPGTRLTVL.

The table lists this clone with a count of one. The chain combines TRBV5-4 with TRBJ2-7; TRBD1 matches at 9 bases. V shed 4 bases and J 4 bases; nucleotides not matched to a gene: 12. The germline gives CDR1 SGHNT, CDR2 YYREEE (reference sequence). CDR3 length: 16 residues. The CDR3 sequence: CASSTPGTGSQYEQYF. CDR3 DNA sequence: TGTGCCAGCAGCACGCCCGGGACAGGGTCGCAGTACGAGCAGTACTTC.

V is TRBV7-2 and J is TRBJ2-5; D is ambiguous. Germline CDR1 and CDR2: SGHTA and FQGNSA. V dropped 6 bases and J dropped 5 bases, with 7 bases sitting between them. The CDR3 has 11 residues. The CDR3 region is CASRLLETQYF. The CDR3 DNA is TGTGCCAGCAGACTACTCGAGACCCAGTACTTC.

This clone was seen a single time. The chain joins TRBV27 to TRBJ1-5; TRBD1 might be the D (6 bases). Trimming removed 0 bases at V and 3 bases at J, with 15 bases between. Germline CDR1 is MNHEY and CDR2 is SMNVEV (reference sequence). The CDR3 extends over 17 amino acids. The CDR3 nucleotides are TGTGCCAGCAGTTTATCGGTGGGGGGGGCATCCAATCAGCCCCAGCATTTT. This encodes CASSLSVGGASNQPQHF.

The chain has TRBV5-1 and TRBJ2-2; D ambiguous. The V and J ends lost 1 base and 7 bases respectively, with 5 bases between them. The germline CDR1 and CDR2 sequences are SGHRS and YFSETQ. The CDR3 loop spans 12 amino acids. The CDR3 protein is CASSLSFGELFF. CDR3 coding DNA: TGCGCCAGCAGCTTGTCATTCGGGGAGCTGTTTTTT.

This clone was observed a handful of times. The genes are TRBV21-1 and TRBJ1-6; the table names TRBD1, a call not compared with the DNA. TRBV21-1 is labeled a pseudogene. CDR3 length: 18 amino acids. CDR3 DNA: TGTGCCAGCAGCAAAGCGCTTACACCCTGCTCCTATAATTCACCCCTCCACTTT. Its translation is CASSKALTPCSYNSPLHF.

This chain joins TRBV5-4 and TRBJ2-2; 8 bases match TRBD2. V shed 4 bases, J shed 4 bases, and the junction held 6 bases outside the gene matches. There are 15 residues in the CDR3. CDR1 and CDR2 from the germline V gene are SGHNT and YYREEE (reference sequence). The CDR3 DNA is TGTGCCAGCAGCCCAGCCGGGACTAGCACCGGGGAGCTGTTTTTT. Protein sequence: CASSPAGTSTGELFF. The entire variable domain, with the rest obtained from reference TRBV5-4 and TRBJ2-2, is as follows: ETGVTQSPTHLIKTRGQQVTLRCSSQSGHNTVSWYQQALGQGPQFIFQYYREEENGRGNFPPRFSGLQFPNYSSELNVNALELDDSALYLCASSPAGTSTGELFFGEGSRLTVL.

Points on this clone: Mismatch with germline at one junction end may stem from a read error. This CDR3 is CASSPQSINEKLFF. CDR3 nucleotides: TGTGCCAGCTCCCCACAGAGCATTAATGAAAAACTGTTTTTT. V usage is TRBV18 and J usage is TRBJ1-4; D not certain. The germline CDR1 and CDR2 sequences are KGHSH and LQKENI. There are 14 residues in the CDR3.

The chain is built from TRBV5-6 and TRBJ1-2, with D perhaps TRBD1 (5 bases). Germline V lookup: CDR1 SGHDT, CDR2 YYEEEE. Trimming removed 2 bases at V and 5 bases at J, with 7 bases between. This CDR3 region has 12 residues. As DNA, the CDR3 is TGTGCCAGCAGCTTCCAGGGATATGGCTACACCTTC. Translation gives CASSFQGYGYTF.

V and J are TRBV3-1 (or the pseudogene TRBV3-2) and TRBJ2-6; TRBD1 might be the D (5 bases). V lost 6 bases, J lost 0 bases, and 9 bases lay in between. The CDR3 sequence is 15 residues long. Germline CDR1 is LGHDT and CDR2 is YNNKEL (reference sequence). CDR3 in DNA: TGTGCCAGCAGTCGGCAGGGCTCTGGGGCCAACGTCCTGACTTTC. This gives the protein CASSRQGSGANVLTF.

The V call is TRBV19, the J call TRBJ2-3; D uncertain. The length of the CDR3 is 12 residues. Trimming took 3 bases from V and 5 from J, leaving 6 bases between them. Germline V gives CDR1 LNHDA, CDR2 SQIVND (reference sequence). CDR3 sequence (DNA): TGTGCCAGTAGTATTTCCGGAGATACGCAGTATTTT. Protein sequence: CASSISGDTQYF.

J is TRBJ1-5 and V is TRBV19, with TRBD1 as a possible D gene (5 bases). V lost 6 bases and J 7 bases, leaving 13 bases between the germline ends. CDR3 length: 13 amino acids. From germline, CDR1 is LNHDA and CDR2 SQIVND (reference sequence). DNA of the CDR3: TGTGCCAGTAGCTACGGGGGGAACCAGCCCCAGCATTTT. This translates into CASSYGGNQPQHF.

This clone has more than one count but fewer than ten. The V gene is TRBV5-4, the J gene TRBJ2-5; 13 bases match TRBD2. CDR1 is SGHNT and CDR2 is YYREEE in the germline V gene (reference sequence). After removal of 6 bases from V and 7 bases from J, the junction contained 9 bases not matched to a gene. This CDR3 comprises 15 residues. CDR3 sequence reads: CASTRTGTSGVTQYF. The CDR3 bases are TGTGCCAGCACCAGAACGGGGACTAGCGGGGTGACCCAGTACTTC.

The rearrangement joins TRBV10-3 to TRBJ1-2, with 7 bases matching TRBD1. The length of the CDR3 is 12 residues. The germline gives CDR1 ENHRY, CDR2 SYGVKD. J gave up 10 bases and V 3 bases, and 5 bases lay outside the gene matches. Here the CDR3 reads CAISDQDRSYTF. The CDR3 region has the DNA TGTGCCATCAGTGATCAGGACAGGTCCTACACCTTC.

The CDR3 loop reads CASSKGTTNTEAFF. In nucleotides, the CDR3 is TGTGCCAGCAGCAAAGGGACAACGAACACTGAAGCTTTCTTT. The chain joins TRBV21-1 to TRBJ1-1; the table calls TRBD1, which could not be checked here. TRBV21-1 corresponds to a pseudogene. This CDR3 has 14 residues.

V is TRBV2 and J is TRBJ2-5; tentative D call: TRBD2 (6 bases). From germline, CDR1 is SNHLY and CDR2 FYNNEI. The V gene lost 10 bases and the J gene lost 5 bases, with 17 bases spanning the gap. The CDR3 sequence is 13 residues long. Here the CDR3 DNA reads TGTGCCACCGAGGGGACTGCGCAGGAGACCCAGTACTTC. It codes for CATEGTAQETQYF.

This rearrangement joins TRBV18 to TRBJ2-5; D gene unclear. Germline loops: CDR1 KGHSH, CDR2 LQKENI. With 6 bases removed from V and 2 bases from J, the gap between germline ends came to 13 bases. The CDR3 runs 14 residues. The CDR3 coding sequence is TGTGCCAGCTCCCCATTTCTGTTTCAAGAGACCCAGTACTTC. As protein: CASSPFLFQETQYF.